This passage covers 22 T cell receptor beta chains from one sample sequenced in a study of early T cells in non-severe SARS-CoV-2 infection (dated by TCRdb to about 2021). The receptor library was made with 5' RACE. Sequenced on a NextSeq 500. TCRdb reprocessing: public reads trimmed at Q25 with fastp, clones called with MiXCR, in-frame beta chains kept. When rows share a CDR3 protein, they turn into one entry using the most common DNA and genes. The sample profile shows over 30,000 distinct CDR3 sequences; more than 4.5% of them were found once. 6% to 7% of the sample is taken by the ten largest. The sequencing used whole blood, collected at baseline. The origin of the receptors is an adult who was a healthcare worker with PCR-confirmed SARS-CoV-2 infection or an uninfected control (not recorded which).

This clonotype was detected many times. The V gene is TRBV29-1, the J gene TRBJ2-1; unclear D gene. The ends were cut back, 3 bases at V and 8 bases at J, with 11 bases in the middle. The CDR3 runs to 12 residues. CDR1 and CDR2 from the germline V gene are SQVTM and ANQGSEA. The CDR3 region is CSVDEYSDEQFF. Here the CDR3 DNA reads TGCAGCGTTGATGAATATTCGGATGAGCAGTTCTTC.

This clonotype was seen ten or more times. The chain links TRBV5-1 to TRBJ2-5, with D uncertain. This CDR3 region has 16 residues. Trimming cost V 0 bases and J 7 bases, with 19 bases left between them. The germline CDR1 and CDR2 sequences are SGHRS and YFSETQ. CDR3 residues: CASSLGTTLTLLTQYF. The CDR3 DNA follows: TGCGCCAGCAGCTTGGGGACGACTCTCACCTTGTTGACCCAGTACTTC.

The rearrangement joins TRBV27 to TRBJ2-3, with D perhaps matching TRBD2 (6 bases). This CDR3 contains 15 residues. CDR1 is MNHEY, CDR2 SMNVEV, per germline (reference sequence). V was trimmed by 5 bases and J by 2 bases, leaving 14 bases between them. The DNA for the CDR3 is TGTGCCAGCAGTCCACTAGCACCTTACACAGATACGCAGTATTTT. As protein: CASSPLAPYTDTQYF.

Concerning this clonotype: Compared with germline, one end of the junction differs, possibly owing to a read error. The rearrangement links TRBV7-7 to TRBJ2-1; 10 positions match TRBD1. The V gene's germline CDR1 is SSHAT and CDR2 FNYEAQ (reference sequence). CDR3 length: 15 amino acids. The CDR3 region is CASSSGTGVYNEQFF. The CDR3 bases are TGTGCTAGCAGCTCCGGGACAGGGGTCTACAATGAGCAGTTCTTC.

In this sample, this clonotype is medium-sized. J is TRBJ2-6 and V is TRBV27; unclear D gene. The CDR3 contains 16 residues. The V gene's germline CDR1 is MNHEY and CDR2 SMNVEV (reference sequence). V was trimmed by 2 bases and J by 0 bases, leaving 8 bases between them. CDR3 residues: CASSLRLGSGANVLTF. The CDR3 DNA reads TGTGCCAGCAGTTTAAGGTTAGGCTCTGGGGCCAACGTCCTGACTTTC.

The chain recombines TRBV19 with TRBJ2-7, with 7 bases identical to TRBD1. The CDR3 contains 16 residues. The germline CDR1 and CDR2 sequences are LNHDA and SQIVND (reference sequence). Trimming cost V 3 bases and J 4 bases; bases outside gene matches: 12. As DNA, the CDR3 is TGTGCCAGTAGTATTAAATCGACAGGGAAACGTTACGAGCAGTACTTC. It encodes CASSIKSTGKRYEQYF.

This clonotype was found many times. The chain carries TRBV2 and TRBJ2-1; 12 bases fit TRBD2. The CDR3 contains 18 residues. Germline CDR1 is SNHLY and CDR2 is FYNNEI. After removal of 8 bases from V and 6 bases from J, the junction contained 17 bases not matched to a gene. The CDR3 here is CASYPLFASGRAGNEQFF. The CDR3, as DNA: TGTGCCAGCTACCCCCTTTTCGCTAGCGGGAGGGCCGGCAATGAGCAGTTCTTC.

There are many counts of this clonotype. The chain links TRBV7-2 to TRBJ2-3, with no clear D. The ends were cut back, 5 bases at V and 7 bases at J, with 10 bases in the middle. The V gene's germline CDR1 is SGHTA and CDR2 FQGNSA. The CDR3 has 12 residues. This CDR3 is CASSPVLNTQYF. The CDR3 DNA sequence: TGTGCCAGCAGCCCGGTTTTGAATACGCAGTATTTT.

The sample holds a few counts of this clonotype. J is TRBJ2-3 and V is TRBV6-6; D remains unclear. The CDR3 loop spans 13 amino acids. Germline values: CDR1 MNHNY, CDR2 SVGAGI (reference sequence). The ends were cut back, 6 bases at V and 0 bases at J, with 7 bases in the middle. The CDR3 here is CASRLTSTDTQYF. CDR3 bases: TGTGCCAGCAGGCTTACAAGCACAGATACGCAGTATTTT.

At least ten counts were recorded for this clonotype. The chain links TRBV9 to TRBJ2-1; 7 bases line up with TRBD2. CDR3 size: 17 residues. The junction had 10 bases not matched to a gene; V was cut back by 0 bases and J by 4 bases. Germline CDR1 and CDR2: SGDLS and YYNGEE. CDR3 nucleotides: TGTGCCAGCAGCGTAGGCCGGAGCGGGACCTTTTACAATGAGCAGTTCTTC. It translates to CASSVGRSGTFYNEQFF. Full variable domain (rest looked up from reference TRBV9 and TRBJ2-1): DSGVTQTPKHLITATGQRVTLRCSPRSGDLSVYWYQQSLDQGLQFLIQYYNGEERAKGNILERFSAQQFPDLHSELNLSSLELGDSALYFCASSVGRSGTFYNEQFFGPGTRLTVL.

The V and J genes are TRBV29-1 and TRBJ1-3; D remains unclear. This CDR3 region has 13 residues. Germline CDR1 SQVTM, CDR2 ANQGSEA. The CDR3: CSCGVKGENTIYF. The DNA of the CDR3 is TGCAGTTGCGGGGTAAAGGGTGAAAACACCATATATTTT.

The chain is built from TRBV28 and TRBJ2-6; TRBD1 matches at 8 bases. Germline V gene sequence: CDR1 MDHEN, CDR2 SYDVKM. The CDR3 has 15 residues. V was pared by 5 bases and J by 2 bases, with 2 bases of the junction left unmatched. CDR3 coding DNA: TGTGCCAGCAGTCCAGGGGGCGCTGGGGCCAACGTCCTGACTTTC. Translation gives CASSPGGAGANVLTF. The complete variable domain, with remaining parts taken from reference TRBV28 and TRBJ2-6, reads DVKVTQSSRYLVKRTGEKVFLECVQDMDHENMFWYRQDPGLGLRLIYFSYDVKMKEKGDIPEGYSVSREKKERFSLILESASTNQTSMYLCASSPGGAGANVLTFGAGSRLTVL.

Many counts were recorded for this clonotype. The chain links TRBV6-1 to TRBJ2-7, with D perhaps TRBD2 (6 bases). V was pared by 3 bases and J by 2 bases, with 14 bases between. Germline V gives CDR1 MNHNS, CDR2 SASEGT. The CDR3 is made up of 15 amino acids. In DNA, the CDR3 is TGTGCCAGCAGTGAGCTTTCTAGCGTCGCCTACGAGCAGTACTTC. Residues: CASSELSSVAYEQYF.

This clonotype appeared many times. The chain couples TRBV25-1 to TRBJ2-3; the D gene is possibly TRBD2 (5 bases). V was clipped by 6 bases and J by 0 bases, with 16 bases between them. CDR1 is MGHDK, CDR2 SYGVNS, per germline. This CDR3 has 16 amino acids. CDR3 nucleotides: TGTGCCAGCAGCGGCTGGGTAGCGCGAAGCACAGATACGCAGTATTTT. Its translation: CASSGWVARSTDTQYF.

This clonotype was recorded at least ten times. The chain has TRBV28 and TRBJ2-2; 10 positions match TRBD2. Losses at the gene ends were 6 bases for V and 4 bases for J; bases not matched to a gene: 11. The V gene's germline CDR1 is MDHEN and CDR2 SYDVKM. The CDR3 runs to 17 residues. As DNA, the CDR3 is TGTGCCAGCAGGTTCCGAAGCGGGAGGGTTGGCACCGGGGAGCTGTTTTTT. Its protein is CASRFRSGRVGTGELFF.

This clonotype has at least ten counts. The chain has TRBV5-1 and TRBJ2-5; D possibly corresponds to TRBD1 (6 bases). Per the germline V gene, CDR1 is SGHRS and CDR2 is YFSETQ. Trimming stripped 4 bases from V and 2 bases from J, with 15 bases between. The CDR3 is 15 residues long. CDR3 in amino acids: CASSHGQSLQETQYF. The DNA for the CDR3 is TGCGCCAGCAGCCATGGACAGTCCTTACAAGAGACCCAGTACTTC. Full variable domain (rest looked up from reference TRBV5-1 and TRBJ2-5): KAGVTQTPRYLIKTRGQQVTLSCSPISGHRSVSWYQQTPGQGLQFLFEYFSETQRNKGNFPGRFSGRQFSNSRSEMNVSTLELGDSALYLCASSHGQSLQETQYFGPGTRLLVL.

This clonotype was counted at least ten times. The chain recombines TRBV12-3 or TRBV12-4 with TRBJ2-1; the D gene is possibly TRBD2 (6 bases). V gave up 3 bases and J gave up 15 bases, with 15 bases separating them. The CDR3 is 12 amino acids. CDR3 protein: CASSLGLSGGFF. CDR3 nucleotide sequence: TGTGCCAGCAGTTTGGGACTTTCGGGTGGGTTCTTC.

CDR3 in amino acids: CASSKGQGWTEAFF. CDR3 DNA sequence: TGTGCCAGCAGCAAAGGACAGGGGTGGACTGAAGCTTTCTTT. The chain combines TRBV7-9 with TRBJ1-1, with 9 positions matching TRBD1. With V trimmed by 5 bases and J by 5 bases, 6 bases remained unmatched. This CDR3 spans 14 amino acids. Germline V lookup: CDR1 SEHNR, CDR2 FQNEAQ (reference sequence).

This clonotype showed up many times. The chain combines TRBV20-1 with TRBJ2-7; possible D gene TRBD1, 6 bases. From germline, CDR1 is DFQATT and CDR2 SNEGSKA (reference sequence). With 0 bases removed from V and 4 bases from J, the gap between germline ends came to 16 bases. This CDR3 spans 15 amino acids. The CDR3 DNA sequence: TGCAGTGCTAGAGATATTGGCAGGGGAACGTACGAGCAGTACTTC. Its translation: CSARDIGRGTYEQYF.

The gene calls are TRBV20-1 and TRBJ2-1, with 10 bases that match TRBD1. This CDR3 spans 17 amino acids. Germline V CDR1 and CDR2: DFQATT, SNEGSKA (reference sequence). The V and J ends lost 5 bases and 3 bases, in that order; junction bases with no gene match: 13. The CDR3 here is CSARDRGPVLIYNEQFF. The DNA of the CDR3 is TGCAGTGCTCGGGACAGGGGCCCAGTGCTCATCTACAATGAGCAGTTCTTC.

This clonotype was recorded many times. V is TRBV10-1 and J is TRBJ2-1; D possibly corresponds to TRBD2 (6 bases). V lost 0 bases and J 4 bases, leaving 16 bases between the germline ends. CDR3 length equals 17 residues. CDR1 is WNHNN, CDR2 SYGVQD, per germline (reference sequence). The chain's CDR3 is CASSESIGIAAYNEQFF. CDR3 bases: TGCGCCAGCAGTGAGTCTATTGGGATAGCGGCGTACAATGAGCAGTTCTTC.

There are many counts of this clonotype. V and J are TRBV7-2 and TRBJ2-5, with 13 bases lining up with TRBD2. Germline CDR1 reads SGHTA; CDR2 reads FQGNSA. CDR3 length: 15 amino acids. J lost 5 bases, V lost 5 bases, and 5 bases had no gene match. The CDR3 DNA reads as TGTGCCAGCAGCCTGCGGACTAGCGGGAGCGAGACCCAGTACTTC. Translation gives CASSLRTSGSETQYF. Full variable domain (missing parts from reference TRBV7-2 and TRBJ2-5): GAGVSQSPSNKVTEKGKDVELRCDPISGHTALYWYRQSLGQGLEFLIYFQGNSAPDKSGLPSDRFSAERTGGSVSTLTIQRTQQEDSAVYLCASSLRTSGSETQYFGPGTRLLVL.